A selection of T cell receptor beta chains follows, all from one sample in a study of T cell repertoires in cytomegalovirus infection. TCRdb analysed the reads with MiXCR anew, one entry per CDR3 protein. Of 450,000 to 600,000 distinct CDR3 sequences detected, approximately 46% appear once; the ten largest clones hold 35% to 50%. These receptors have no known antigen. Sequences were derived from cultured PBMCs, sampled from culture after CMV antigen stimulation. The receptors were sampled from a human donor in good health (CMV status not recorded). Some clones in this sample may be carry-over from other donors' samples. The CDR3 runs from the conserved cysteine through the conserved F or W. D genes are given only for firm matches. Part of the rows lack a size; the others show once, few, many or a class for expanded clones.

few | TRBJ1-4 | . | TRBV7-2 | TGTGCCAGCAGCTCGGGGACGTCAGCGACTAATGAAAAACTGTTTTTT | CASSSGTSATNEKLFF
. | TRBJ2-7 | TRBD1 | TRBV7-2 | TGTGCCAGCAGCTTCCCCAGGGGGCCAATGGCCCCTAGCGAGCAGTACTTC | CASSFPRGPMAPSEQYF
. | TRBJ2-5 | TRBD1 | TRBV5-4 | TGTGCCAGCAGCATACAAACAGGGGGCGGAGAGACCCAGTACTTC | CASSIQTGGGETQYF
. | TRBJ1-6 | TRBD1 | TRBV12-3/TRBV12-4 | TGTGCCAGCAGCCTAGACAGGGGTGCACCCCTCCACTTT | CASSLDRGAPLHF
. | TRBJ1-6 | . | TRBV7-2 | TGTGCCAGCACCCAATGGGGGGGGCGAAGGTCACCCCTCCACTTT | CASTQWGGRRSPLHF
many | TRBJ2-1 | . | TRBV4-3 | TGCGCCAGCAGCCAAGAGTCGGGGACTTACAATGAGCAGTTCTTC | CASSQESGTYNEQFF
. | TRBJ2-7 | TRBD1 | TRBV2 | TGTGCCAGCAGATCGGACAGGACCAACTCCTACGAGCAGTACTTC | CASRSDRTNSYEQYF
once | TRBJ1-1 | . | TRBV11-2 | TGTGCCAGCACCCGGTTAGACAGGAAGGAGCCTGAAGCTTTCTTT | CASTRLDRKEPEAFF
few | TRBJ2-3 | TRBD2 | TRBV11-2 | TGTGCCAGCAGACCCTATAGCGGGGGGGTCGTTAATACGCAGTATTTT | CASRPYSGGVVNTQYF
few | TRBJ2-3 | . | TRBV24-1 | TGTGCCACCAGTGACCGAGGTGGTGATACGCAGTATTTT | CATSDRGGDTQYF
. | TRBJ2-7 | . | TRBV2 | TGTGCCAGCAGTGATAGTCTAGCCAACACCTACGAGCAGTACTTC | CASSDSLANTYEQYF
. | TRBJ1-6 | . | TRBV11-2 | TGTGCCAGCAGACCAGTCAGACAGGAACCGGGCCGTAATTCACCCCTCCACTTT | CASRPVRQEPGRNSPLHF
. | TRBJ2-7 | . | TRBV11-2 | TGTGCCAGCAGCCAGGGCAGGGGTGGCTACGAGCAGTACTTC | CASSQGRGGYEQYF
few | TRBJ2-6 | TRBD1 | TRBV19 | TGTGCCAGCCGGGACAGGGGAAATTCTGGGGCCAACGTCCTGACTTTC | CASRDRGNSGANVLTF
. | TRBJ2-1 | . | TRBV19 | TGTGCCAGTAGTTGGGTGGGTCGGGCTTCCCTCTCCTACAATGAGCAGTTCTTC | CASSWVGRASLSYNEQFF
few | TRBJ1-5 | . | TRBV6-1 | TGTGCCAGCAGAATAGGGGGAGATCAGCCCCAGCATTTT | CASRIGGDQPQHF
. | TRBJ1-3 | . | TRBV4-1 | TGCGCCAGCAGCCAAGAGACCGGGGCCTCTGGAAACACCATATATTTT | CASSQETGASGNTIYF
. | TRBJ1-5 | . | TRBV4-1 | TGCGCCAGCAGCCTCAGGGACCTGAATCAGCCCCAGCATTTT | CASSLRDLNQPQHF
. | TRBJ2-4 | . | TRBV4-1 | TGCGCCAGCAGCCCACCCGACCGTAAAAACATTCAGTACTTC | CASSPPDRKNIQYF
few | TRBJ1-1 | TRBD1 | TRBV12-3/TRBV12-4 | TGTGCCAGCAGTCCCCAGGGGGGGGGAAGCACTGAAGCTTTCTTT | CASSPQGGGSTEAFF
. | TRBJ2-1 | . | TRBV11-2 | TGTGCCAGCAGCTTGATGTCAGATGAGCAGTTCTTC | CASSLMSDEQFF
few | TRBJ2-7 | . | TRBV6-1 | TGTGCCAGCAGATCCCTCGGGTACGAGCAGTACTTC | CASRSLGYEQYF
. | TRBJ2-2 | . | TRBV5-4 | TGTGCCAGCAGCGGTCTCTTGGGCTCCACCGGGGAGCTGTTTTTT | CASSGLLGSTGELFF
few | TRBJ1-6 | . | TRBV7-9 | TGTGCCAGCAGACCCACATCAGATGGGATTTCACCCCTCCACTTT | CASRPTSDGISPLHF
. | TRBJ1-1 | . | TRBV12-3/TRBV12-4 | TGTGCCAGCAGTTTTGTGTGGCCGAACACTGAAGCTTTCTTT | CASSFVWPNTEAFF
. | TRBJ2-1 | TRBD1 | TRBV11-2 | TGTGCCAGCAGCTTACCCCCCTCAGGACAGGGAGCTAACAATGAGCAGTTCTTC | CASSLPPSGQGANNEQFF
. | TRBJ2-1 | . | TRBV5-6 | TGTGCCAGCAGCTTGACAGCAATCAATGAGCAGTTCTTC | CASSLTAINEQFF
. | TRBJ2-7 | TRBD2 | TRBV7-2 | TGTGCCAGCAGCTTAGTGTTGGCGGGGGGGCGTTACGAGCAGTACTTC | CASSLVLAGGRYEQYF
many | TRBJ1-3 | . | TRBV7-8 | TGTGCCAGCAGCTTAGATCCAGGGGACATCTCTGGAAACACCATATATTTT | CASSLDPGDISGNTIYF
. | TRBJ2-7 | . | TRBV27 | TGTGCCAGCGCCGTTGGTGCGGGACGGACGACCTACGAGCAGTACTTC | CASAVGAGRTTYEQYF
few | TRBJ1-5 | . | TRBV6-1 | TGTGCCAGCAGTGCTGGGTTGGTCAATCAGCCCCAGCATTTT | CASSAGLVNQPQHF